This T cell receptor beta chain was observed in a study of blood T cell repertoires in COVID-19. Study in general: Acute-phase and convalescent COVID-19 samples originated in the United States, Italy and Spain. PBMCs, B-cell-depleted T cells, or T cells were the source of the cDNA or gDNA that made up the material.

In the study's own analysis: Quantification of nucleated cells was approximated via reference gene primer amplification. Generated by immunoSEQ multiplex PCR, the TCRdb table keeps only in-frame clones and is missing some. Clonal size and the V and J genes are those of that table, whereas D and trimming came from the DNA. Of 100,000 to 150,000 clones in the sample, around 89% were seen once. There are 13 residues in the CDR3. Losses at the gene ends were 6 bases for V and 8 bases for J; bases not matched to a gene: 6. The germline V gene has CDR1 KGHSH and CDR2 LQKENI. Seattle enrolled patients during active infection and tracked them longitudinally.

The receptor was isolated from a man between 60 and 75 years old with COVID-19, enrolled during active disease. The sequencing input was peripheral blood. The chain has TRBV18 and TRBJ2-4; 8 bases fit TRBD1. This CDR3 is CASSWDRWDIQYF. The CDR3 DNA reads TGTGCCAGCTCGTGGGACAGGTGGGACATTCAGTACTTC. The full variable domain, its missing parts supplied by reference TRBV18 and TRBJ2-4, is NAGVMQNPRHLVRRRGQEARLRCSPMKGHSHVYWYRQLPEEGLKFMVYLQKENIIDESGMPKERFSAEFPKEGPSILRIQQVVRGDSAAYFCASSWDRWDIQYFGAGTRLSVL.